This T cell receptor beta chain is drawn from a study of T-cell reconstitution after alpha-beta-depleted transplantation in children. Preparation of the TCRbeta library involved a method that used unique molecular identifiers. MiXCR was run by TCRdb on the PCR reads, yielding one entry per CDR3 protein. Of approximately 640,000 distinct CDR3 sequences listed, roughly 17% are singletons. Germline V gene lookup returns CDR1 SGHVS and CDR2 FNYEAQ. The CDR3 extends over 15 amino acids. V lost 2 bases and J lost 7, with 14 bases in between. This clonotype was counted only a few times. The sequence was obtained from a human donor who donated a stem cell graft to a child with acute myeloid leukemia. Source: PBMCs from the stem cell graft donor, taken from the stem cell graft. V gene TRBV7-6 combines with J gene TRBJ1-4; unclear D gene. This chain's CDR3 is CASSLTVGRGEKLFF. The DNA of the CDR3 is TGTGCCAGCAGCTTAACTGTGGGAAGAGGTGAAAAACTGTTTTTT.